What follows are 21 T cell receptor beta chains derived from one specimen sequenced in a study of blood T cells in healthy people across ages. Next came a second PCR, run for about 7 to 12 cycles, which used a sample-barcoded 5' primer along with a J-beta primer mix. MiXCR, applied by TCRdb to the 5' RACE reads, yields one record per CDR3 protein. The table lists about 640,000 distinct CDR3 sequences, 58% of them singletons, with more than 35% in the top ten. Sequenced input: blood. These receptors came from a man aged 60-69 years in good health.

This clonotype was seen only once. The chain employs TRBV6-5 and TRBJ2-5, with 7 bases aligning to TRBD2. The ends lost 5 bases at V and 4 bases at J; junction bases unmatched: 13. The CDR3 has 16 amino acids. CDR1 and CDR2 (germline): MNHEY, SVGAGI. The CDR3 region has the DNA TGTGCCAGCAGTCCTTTTACGGCGGGGGTGGGAGAGACCCAGTACTTC. Amino acid sequence: CASSPFTAGVGETQYF.

A word on this clonotype: An end of the junction does not agree with germline; a read error may underlie this. This sequence joins TRBV29-1 and TRBJ2-3, with no clear D. The CDR3 loop spans 15 amino acids. Germline V CDR1 and CDR2: SQVTM, ANQGSEA. DNA for the CDR3: TGCAGCGTTGAAGCCTTGGACCGAAGCACGGATACGCAGTATTTT. Amino acid sequence: CSVEALDRSTDTQYF.

The chain has TRBV12-3 or TRBV12-4 and TRBJ2-3; 13 nucleotides align to TRBD2. There are 18 residues in the CDR3. V lost 8 bases, J lost 8 bases, and 19 bases stayed unmatched. The CDR3: CASGGGLAGAWLDSTQYF. For the CDR3, the DNA is TGTGCCAGCGGGGGCGGACTAGCGGGGGCCTGGCTCGATAGTACGCAGTATTTT.

J is TRBJ1-4 and V is TRBV7-2; no definite D call. Germline values: CDR1 SGHTA, CDR2 FQGNSA. The V and J ends lost 5 bases and 0 bases respectively, with 13 bases between them. The CDR3 is 16 amino acids. The chain's CDR3 is CASSLRTGATNEKLFF. The CDR3 coding sequence is TGTGCCAGCAGCCTCAGGACGGGTGCAACTAATGAAAAACTGTTTTTT. The whole variable domain, filled in from reference TRBV7-2 and TRBJ1-4, reads GAGVSQSPSNKVTEKGKDVELRCDPISGHTALYWYRQSLGQGLEFLIYFQGNSAPDKSGLPSDRFSAERTGGSVSTLTIQRTQQEDSAVYLCASSLRTGATNEKLFFGSGTQLSVL.

J is TRBJ2-4 and V is TRBV20-1, with a tentative D call TRBD1 (6 bases). V shed 3 bases and J shed 2 bases, with 17 bases lying between them. Germline assignment: CDR1 DFQATT and CDR2 SNEGSKA (reference sequence). CDR3 length: 16 residues. This CDR3 reads CSARQPRGGTKNIQYF. Here the CDR3 DNA reads TGCAGTGCTAGGCAACCTCGAGGGGGTACCAAAAACATTCAGTACTTC.

V and J are TRBV5-1 and TRBJ2-1; the D gene is possibly TRBD1 (6 bases). The V gene's germline CDR1 is SGHRS and CDR2 YFSETQ. V gave up 8 bases and J gave up 3 bases, with 9 bases separating them. This CDR3 contains 12 residues. The CDR3 here is CARDSSYNEQFF. In DNA, the CDR3 is TGCGCCAGGGACAGCAGCTACAATGAGCAGTTCTTC.

The rearrangement links TRBV6-5 to TRBJ1-2; 7 positions agree with TRBD1. V shed 5 bases and J 5 bases; nucleotides not matched to a gene: 8. The CDR3 loop spans 14 amino acids. Germline-derived CDR1 and CDR2 are MNHEY and SVGAGI. CDR3 loop: CASSQGEGTYGYTF. The CDR3 DNA sequence: TGTGCCAGCAGTCAGGGGGAGGGGACTTATGGCTACACCTTC.

This clonotype was observed a single time. The rearrangement links TRBV13 to TRBJ2-7; 9 bases agree with TRBD2. The CDR3 sequence is 16 residues long. Germline-derived CDR1 and CDR2 are PRHDT and FYEKMQ (reference sequence). V lost 0 bases, J lost 0 bases, and 3 bases stayed unmatched. The DNA for the CDR3 is TGTGCCAGCAGCTTAGGCGATAGCGGGAGCTCCTACGAGCAGTACTTC. It encodes CASSLGDSGSSYEQYF.

The CDR3 is CASSALGIGTQYF. The CDR3, as DNA: TGTGCCAGCAGCGCTCTAGGGATCGGGACCCAGTACTTC. V usage is TRBV11-2 and J usage is TRBJ2-7; no reliable D call. The last part of the DNA fits TRBJ2-5 better; the J call may be wrong. The CDR3 loop spans 13 amino acids. Germline V gene lookup returns CDR1 SGHAT and CDR2 FQNNGV.

The rearrangement links TRBV3-1 to TRBJ2-1; 7 nucleotides match TRBD2. The V gene end was trimmed by 3 bases and the J gene end by 8 bases; junction bases not matched to a gene: 13. The CDR3 consists of 16 residues. CDR1 and CDR2 (germline): LGHDT, YNNKEL (reference sequence). The CDR3 loop reads CASSQDASGLSHEQFF. The CDR3 DNA sequence: TGTGCCAGCAGCCAGGATGCTAGCGGTCTTTCCCATGAGCAGTTCTTC.

The J gene is TRBJ2-1, the V gene TRBV6-1; TRBD1 aligns across 9 bases. Germline trimming cut 8 bases from V and 6 bases from J; bases unmatched to any gene: 2. Per the germline V gene, CDR1 is MNHNS and CDR2 is SASEGT. This CDR3 spans 12 amino acids. The CDR3, as DNA: TGTGCCAGCTGGGACAGGGTCAATGAGCAGTTCTTC. Translating gives CASWDRVNEQFF.

This clonotype came up a few times. The chain recombines TRBV18 with TRBJ2-7; 9 nucleotides agree with TRBD1. With 2 bases clipped from V and 0 bases from J, the junction kept 5 bases outside the gene matches. Germline lookup yields CDR1 KGHSH and CDR2 LQKENI. The CDR3 length is 16 residues. The CDR3 region is CASSPSPGQGSYEQYF. The DNA for the CDR3 is TGTGCCAGCTCACCATCTCCGGGACAGGGCTCCTACGAGCAGTACTTC.

The chain recombines TRBV10-3 with TRBJ1-5; 8 bases are a match to TRBD1. CDR1 is ENHRY, CDR2 SYGVKD, per germline. The CDR3 sequence is 15 residues long. Germline trimming cut 1 base from V and 6 bases from J; bases unmatched to any gene: 5. The CDR3 sequence is CAISEFQGAGQPQHF. CDR3 DNA: TGTGCCATCAGTGAGTTCCAGGGGGCAGGTCAGCCCCAGCATTTT.

V and J are TRBV4-1 and TRBJ2-2; D gene ambiguous. The germline gives CDR1 MGHRA, CDR2 YSYEKL. V was shortened by 0 bases and J by 6 bases, with 11 bases between the two germline ends. The CDR3 length is 15 residues. The CDR3 bases are TGCGCCAGCAGCCAAGAGATCCCAAGATCCGGGGAGCTGTTTTTT. Encoded protein: CASSQEIPRSGELFF.

The chain links TRBV12-3 or TRBV12-4 to TRBJ2-2; either TRBD1 or TRBD2 may supply D (6 bases each). V shed 4 bases and J shed 0 bases, with 9 bases lying between them. The CDR3 runs to 15 residues. In DNA form, the CDR3 reads TGTGCCAGCAGTTGGAGGGGGTCGAACACCGGGGAGCTGTTTTTT. Its translation: CASSWRGSNTGELFF.

The CDR3 sequence is CAGRTGGPADTQYF. In DNA form, the CDR3 reads TGTGCCGGAAGGACAGGCGGGCCGGCAGATACGCAGTATTTT. This sequence joins TRBV28 and TRBJ2-3, with 7 bases that match TRBD1. The CDR3 consists of 14 residues. V gave up 11 bases and J gave up 4 bases; unmatched junction bases: 12. Germline lookup yields CDR1 MDHEN and CDR2 SYDVKM. Together with reference TRBV28 and TRBJ2-3, the CDR3 gives the full variable domain: DVKVTQSSRYLVKRTGEKVFLECVQDMDHENMFWYRQDPGLGLRLIYFSYDVKMKEKGDIPEGYSVSREKKERFSLILESASTNQTSMYLCAGRTGGPADTQYFGPGTRLTVL.

The gene calls are TRBV15 and TRBJ1-4; 9 nucleotides match TRBD1. This CDR3 spans 16 amino acids. Germline values: CDR1 LNHNV, CDR2 YYDKDF (reference sequence). Germline trimming cut 1 base from V and 8 bases from J; bases unmatched to any gene: 8. The CDR3 loop reads CATSRAPGQGLEKLFF. The CDR3 region has the DNA TGTGCCACCAGCAGAGCACCGGGACAGGGCTTGGAAAAACTGTTTTTT.

The chain joins TRBV28 to TRBJ2-1; D might be TRBD1 (5 bases). Trimming cost V 4 bases and J 6 bases, with 16 bases left between them. Germline lookup yields CDR1 MDHEN and CDR2 SYDVKM. This CDR3 spans 15 amino acids. The CDR3 DNA is TGTGCCAGCAGTTCTCCTGGCCAGGGCTTCAATGAGCAGTTCTTC. Its protein product is CASSSPGQGFNEQFF.

The CDR3 here is CAISDGVGELFF. In DNA, the CDR3 is TGTGCCATCAGTGACGGGGTCGGGGAGCTGTTTTTT. The V gene is TRBV10-3, the J gene TRBJ2-2; a possible D gene is TRBD2 (5 bases). Trimming removed 3 bases from V and 7 bases from J, with 6 bases in between. This CDR3 contains 12 residues. Germline values: CDR1 ENHRY, CDR2 SYGVKD.

The V gene is TRBV10-3, the J gene TRBJ2-1, with TRBD2 matching over 8 bases. This CDR3 has 14 amino acids. CDR1 is ENHRY and CDR2 is SYGVKD in the germline V gene. Trimming cost V 8 bases and J 7 bases; bases outside gene matches: 10. The chain's CDR3 is CAIASSGGGNEQFF. In nucleotides, the CDR3 is TGTGCCATCGCAAGCTCCGGGGGGGGTAATGAGCAGTTCTTC.

This chain links TRBV10-3 with TRBJ2-1, with D unresolved. The CDR3 has 16 amino acids. V gave up 3 bases and J gave up 4 bases, with 16 bases separating them. Germline CDR1 ENHRY, CDR2 SYGVKD. The CDR3 coding sequence is TGTGCCATCAGTGACCCCCGAGGTAACCAATACAATGAGCAGTTCTTC. Translation: CAISDPRGNQYNEQFF.